One sample yielded the 27 T cell receptor beta chains listed below, sequenced in a study of T cells in Graves' hyperthyroidism and ophthalmopathy. TCR beta CDR3 sequences were amplified from RNA transcripts. HTBI primers were employed in a first-round RT-PCR of the TCR CDR3. TCRdb reprocessed the multiplex PCR reads with MiXCR, giving one entry per CDR3 protein. Of roughly 400,000 distinct CDR3 sequences listed, roughly 25% are singletons. Source material: blood. The receptor set was obtained from a man aged 50-59 years with Graves' hyperthyroidism.

The chain employs TRBV6-5 and TRBJ2-5; maybe TRBD2 (6 bases). CDR1 is MNHEY and CDR2 is SVGAGI in the germline V gene. CDR3 size: 14 residues. V shed 2 bases and J shed 3 bases, with 10 bases lying between them. The CDR3 nucleotides read TGTGCCAGCAGTTACGGGGGGAGGAAAGAGACCCAGTACTTC. Protein: CASSYGGRKETQYF.

This sequence joins TRBV18 and TRBJ1-2; tentative D call: TRBD1 (5 bases). Germline CDR1 reads KGHSH; CDR2 reads LQKENI. V lost 3 bases and J lost 2, with 10 bases in between. CDR3 length: 14 amino acids. The CDR3 is CASSPIRQNYGYTF. CDR3 DNA sequence: TGTGCCAGCTCACCGATAAGACAGAACTATGGCTACACCTTC.

This clonotype was seen a few times. The gene calls are TRBV6-2 or TRBV6-3 and TRBJ2-5; 12 bases are shared with TRBD2. The CDR3 is 17 amino acids. Unmatched junction bases numbered 12, after V lost 6 bases and J lost 4 bases. The germline V gene has CDR1 MNHEY and CDR2 SVGEGT. DNA for the CDR3: TGTGCCAGCAGATTCACTATAACTAGCGGGAGGATAGAGACCCAGTACTTC. This translates into CASRFTITSGRIETQYF.

The chain carries TRBV12-3 or TRBV12-4 and TRBJ2-7, with 11 bases lining up with TRBD1. The CDR3 is 15 amino acids. With 2 bases clipped from V and 6 bases from J, the junction kept 6 bases outside the gene matches. The CDR3 loop reads CASSLRDRGSPEQYF. In DNA, the CDR3 is TGTGCCAGCAGTTTACGGGACAGGGGGTCGCCCGAGCAGTACTTC.

This clonotype was observed at least ten times. V is TRBV6-1 and J is TRBJ2-7; D not certain. CDR1 and CDR2 (germline): MNHNS, SASEGT. CDR3 length equals 15 residues. V lost 1 base to trimming and J lost 0 bases, with 10 bases between them. CDR3 DNA: TGTGCCAGCAGTGAAGAAGTCAAGAGCTCCTACGAGCAGTACTTC. Amino acids: CASSEEVKSSYEQYF.

This clonotype was picked up many times. The V call is TRBV20-1, the J call TRBJ2-3; no definite D call. This CDR3 has 14 residues. Trimming shortened V by 2 bases and J by 1 base, and 10 bases separated the two germline ends. Germline CDR1 is DFQATT and CDR2 is SNEGSKA (reference sequence). The chain's CDR3 is CSARQVARTDTQYF. DNA of the CDR3: TGCAGTGCTAGACAGGTCGCCCGCACAGATACGCAGTATTTT.

This clonotype occurred a few times. The genes are TRBV28 and TRBJ2-5, with a possible D match to TRBD1 (6 bases). The germline CDR1 and CDR2 sequences are MDHEN and SYDVKM. The CDR3 contains 12 residues. The V end lost 8 bases, the J end lost 5 bases, and 12 bases lay between the germline ends. CDR3: CASRETGETQYF. CDR3 in DNA: TGTGCCAGCCGGGAAACAGGGGAGACCCAGTACTTC.

This clonotype has at least ten counts. This rearrangement joins TRBV20-1 to TRBJ2-1, with D tentatively TRBD2 (6 bases). Trimming shortened V by 6 bases and J by 9 bases, and 12 bases separated the two germline ends. CDR1 DFQATT and CDR2 SNEGSKA come from the germline V gene (reference sequence). The CDR3 totals 11 residues. The CDR3 spells CSAQEEGEQFF. The CDR3 DNA reads as TGCAGTGCCCAAGAGGAGGGTGAGCAGTTCTTC.

This clonotype was recorded many times. The CDR3 region has the DNA TGTGCCAGCGGTTTGCTGGGACAGGGGGCCGTTGAGCAGTTCTTC. This encodes CASGLLGQGAVEQFF. This chain uses TRBV6-1 with TRBJ2-1; the match to TRBD1 covers 12 bases. V shed 8 bases, J shed 9 bases, and the junction held 11 bases outside the gene matches. This CDR3 has 15 residues. Germline lookup yields CDR1 MNHNS and CDR2 SASEGT.

This clonotype was counted only a few times. DNA for the CDR3: TGTGCCAGCAGTGGGGGACTAGCGGGAATCTACGAGCAGTACTTC. This translates into CASSGGLAGIYEQYF. The chain carries TRBV12-3 or TRBV12-4 and TRBJ2-7; 13 nucleotides agree with TRBD2. V shed 5 bases, J shed 3 bases, and the junction held 4 bases outside the gene matches. The CDR3 has 15 amino acids.

This clonotype was seen repeatedly, ten times or more. V usage is TRBV12-3 or TRBV12-4 and J usage is TRBJ2-4, with D tentatively TRBD2 (6 bases). Trimming cost V 7 bases and J 9 bases, with 10 bases left between them. The CDR3 consists of 11 residues. This CDR3 is CASILGGIQYF. CDR3 DNA: TGTGCCAGCATCCTGGGGGGCATTCAGTACTTC.

The V call is TRBV20-1, the J call TRBJ2-7; 10 bases agree with TRBD2. The V segment lost 6 bases and the J segment 2 bases; nucleotides outside the gene matches: 10. This CDR3 is built from 15 residues. Per germline, CDR1 DFQATT and CDR2 SNEGSKA (reference sequence). The CDR3 DNA reads TGCAGTGCCGTCCGACTAGCGGGCAGCCCCTACGAGCAGTACTTC. Its protein is CSAVRLAGSPYEQYF.

The rearrangement joins TRBV9 to TRBJ1-2, with 9 bases aligning to TRBD1. Looked up from germline, CDR1 is SGDLS and CDR2 is YYNGEE. The V segment lost 0 bases and the J segment 8 bases; nucleotides outside the gene matches: 8. The CDR3 is made up of 15 amino acids. CDR3 in amino acids: CASSVEGTGLRGYTF. CDR3 coding DNA: TGTGCCAGCAGCGTAGAAGGGACAGGGCTTCGGGGCTACACCTTC. The variable domain in full, completed from reference TRBV9 and TRBJ1-2, reads DSGVTQTPKHLITATGQRVTLRCSPRSGDLSVYWYQQSLDQGLQFLIQYYNGEERAKGNILERFSAQQFPDLHSELNLSSLELGDSALYFCASSVEGTGLRGYTFGSGTRLTVV.

A note on this clonotype: Just one base apart from a much larger clone, this may be a read error. CDR3: CASSLVAGSPEAFF. CDR3 bases: TGTGCCAGCAGCTTGGTTGCAGGGAGCCCTGAAGCTTTCTTT. This chain connects TRBV7-8 to TRBJ1-1, with D maybe TRBD1 (5 bases). Per germline, CDR1 SGHVS and CDR2 FQNEAQ. The V gene lost 3 bases and the J gene lost 6 bases, with 14 bases spanning the gap. The CDR3 spans 14 residues.

This clonotype was counted a few times. J is TRBJ2-3 and V is TRBV5-8; TRBD1 or TRBD2 may be the D gene (5 bases each). CDR3 length: 15 residues. Between the trimmed V and J ends, which lost 1 base and 0 bases, there was a span of 9 bases. Germline-derived CDR1 and CDR2 are SGHTS and YDEGEE. CDR3 loop: CASSLLGDSTDTQYF. The DNA for the CDR3 is TGTGCCAGCAGCTTGCTGGGGGATAGCACAGATACGCAGTATTTT.

The CDR3 region has the DNA TGTGCTAGTGGTTTGGTGGGTGGGGGGGCCAATGAGCAGTTCTTC. Amino acid sequence: CASGLVGGGANEQFF. The chain is built from TRBV12-5 and TRBJ2-1; D perhaps matches TRBD2 (7 bases). From germline, CDR1 is LGHNT and CDR2 FRNRAP. This CDR3 has 15 residues. V was cut by 0 bases and J by 6 bases, with 12 bases left in between.

The chain uses TRBV2 and TRBJ1-5; D gene uncertain. V lost 6 bases and J lost 0, with 12 bases in between. This CDR3 is built from 15 residues. Germline V gives CDR1 SNHLY, CDR2 FYNNEI. This CDR3 reads CASSADEGSNQPQHF. CDR3 nucleotides: TGTGCCAGCAGCGCCGATGAGGGTAGCAATCAGCCCCAGCATTTT. Full variable domain (missing parts from reference TRBV2 and TRBJ1-5): EPEVTQTPSHQVTQMGQEVILRCVPISNHLYFYWYRQILGQKVEFLVSFYNNEISEKSEIFDDQFSVERPDGSNFTLKIRSTKLEDSAMYFCASSADEGSNQPQHFGDGTRLSIL.

The rearrangement uses TRBV7-9 and TRBJ1-5; the D is unclear. Germline V gene data show CDR1 as SEHNR and CDR2 as FQNEAQ (reference sequence). There are 14 residues in the CDR3. The V gene lost 5 bases and the J gene lost 0 bases, with 8 bases spanning the gap. CDR3: CASSRYGSNQPQHF. CDR3 bases: TGTGCCAGCAGCCGGTATGGTAGCAATCAGCCCCAGCATTTT.

The chain joins TRBV19 to TRBJ1-5, with 10 bases matching TRBD1. J was trimmed by 4 bases and V by 5 bases; bases with no gene match: 8. Germline V lookup: CDR1 LNHDA, CDR2 SQIVND (reference sequence). The CDR3 extends over 16 amino acids. CDR3 nucleotides: TGTGCCAGTAGTGCTAAGACAGGGGGCATTAATCAGCCCCAGCATTTT. Its protein is CASSAKTGGINQPQHF.

The genes are TRBV27 and TRBJ1-6, with D tentatively TRBD1 (5 bases). Per the germline V gene, CDR1 is MNHEY and CDR2 is SMNVEV (reference sequence). The CDR3 totals 15 residues. Trimming took off 2 bases at V and 6 bases at J, with 11 bases between the two ends. CDR3 protein: CASSLIRQPNSPLHF. The CDR3 DNA follows: TGTGCCAGCAGTTTAATACGACAGCCTAATTCACCCCTCCACTTT.

This clonotype has just a few counts. The CDR3 DNA is TGTGCCACCAGTGATTTTATCGGGAGAAGCACAGATACGCAGTATTTT. It yields the protein CATSDFIGRSTDTQYF. The rearrangement links TRBV24-1 to TRBJ2-3, with D perhaps matching TRBD2 (6 bases). Germline V gene sequence: CDR1 KGHDR, CDR2 SFDVKD. Trimming left V 1 base short and J 0 bases short, with 10 bases between. The CDR3 sequence is 16 residues long.

The chain is built from TRBV7-3 and TRBJ2-1; 11 nucleotides line up with TRBD2. Trimming at V came to 2 bases and at J to 5 bases, leaving 5 bases not matched to a gene. There are 16 residues in the CDR3. Germline CDR1 reads SGHTA; CDR2 reads FQGTGA. For the CDR3, the DNA is TGTGCCAGCAGCTTAGGCCTAGCGGGAGGCCACAATGAGCAGTTCTTC. The encoded protein is CASSLGLAGGHNEQFF. The full variable domain, completed using reference TRBV7-3 and TRBJ2-1, is GAGVSQTPSNKVTEKGKYVELRCDPISGHTALYWYRQSLGQGPEFLIYFQGTGAADDSGLPNDRFFAVRPEGSVSTLKIQRTERGDSAVYLCASSLGLAGGHNEQFFGPGTRLTVL.

The chain couples TRBV29-1 to TRBJ2-7, with D unresolved. Trimming cost V 2 bases and J 1 base, with 3 bases left between them. CDR3 length: 11 amino acids. The germline V gene encodes CDR1 SQVTM and CDR2 ANQGSEA. The CDR3 sequence: CSVEQSYEQYF. As DNA, the CDR3 is TGCAGCGTTGAACAGTCCTACGAGCAGTACTTC.

This clonotype was found many times. The rearrangement joins TRBV3-1 to TRBJ2-5, with D perhaps TRBD2 (6 bases). Trimming took 4 bases from V and 1 from J, leaving 10 bases between them. The CDR3 length is 14 residues. The germline gives CDR1 LGHDT, CDR2 YNNKEL (reference sequence). Here the CDR3 reads CASSPLGGQETQYF. The CDR3, as DNA: TGTGCCAGCAGCCCGCTGGGGGGCCAAGAGACCCAGTACTTC.

The chain is built from TRBV19 and TRBJ2-3; D might be TRBD2 (7 bases). This CDR3 is 17 amino acids long. V lost 7 bases to trimming and J lost 1 base, with 21 bases between them. Germline CDR1 LNHDA, CDR2 SQIVND (reference sequence). CDR3 protein: CASTVASGGGGTDTQYF. The CDR3 DNA is TGTGCCAGTACGGTGGCTAGCGGAGGGGGTGGCACAGATACGCAGTATTTT.

This clonotype showed up many times. J is TRBJ2-1 and V is TRBV12-3 or TRBV12-4; 7 bases line up with TRBD1. Germline trimming cut 6 bases from V and 9 bases from J; bases unmatched to any gene: 5. The CDR3 has 12 amino acids. The DNA for the CDR3 is TGTGCCAGCAGCCGTAGACAGGGTGAGCAGTTCTTC. This translates into CASSRRQGEQFF.

The rearrangement joins TRBV12-3 or TRBV12-4 to TRBJ2-3; TRBD2 matches at 10 bases. The junction had 4 bases not matched to a gene; V was cut back by 0 bases and J by 1 base. The CDR3 sequence is 17 residues long. CDR3 nucleotide sequence: TGTGCCAGCAGTTTAGCGCTTCTAGCGGGGGGCACAGATACGCAGTATTTT. It codes for CASSLALLAGGTDTQYF.